The following is a T cell receptor beta chain sequence with its context. This clone was counted once. There is no known antigen for this receptor. It has no much larger one-base neighbor in the sample; base qualities were not kept. The sample comes from a study of cytomegalovirus exposure and HLA in healthy donors (TCRdb year 2017). As for the study more broadly: An earlier analysis of under 600 of the donors reported more than 250 Gb of sequence data and around 120 million unique TCR beta sequences from about 200 million T cells. The study aimed to test whether cataloging public T cell receptors could reveal signatures of past pathogen exposure. In the later analysis, no new phenotypic data were used to find candidate immune exposures; instead, reliance was placed on TCR beta sequences and their occurrence across donors. Of the 300 to 500 genotyped donors, approximately 81% were placed in the genetic ancestry cluster associated with self-reported Caucasian donors. Donor age, sex, ethnicity and CMV serostatus were compiled alongside the repertoire data. A later genetic analysis took genome-wide SNP genotypes for about 55% of the 666 donors and used that subset as a discovery cohort. Roughly five DR-DQ haplotypes were handled as single units for association and clustering because linkage in the cohort was strong. In an earlier analysis of 587 of the donors, high-throughput TCR beta sequencing was used to judge whether each TCR beta V gene segment behaved as functional or pseudogenic. The study used immunosequencing to profile the T cell repertoires of approximately 640 subjects and linked those repertoires to cytomegalovirus serostatus. All discovery cohort repertoires had been generated using a single sequencing platform. Class I and class II HLA loci were covered by the typing at four-digit resolution. In a later analysis, previously published TCR beta repertoires from 550 to 700 donors were re-analyzed and high-resolution HLA genotyping was added so that TCR occurrence patterns could be studied. Among 300 to 500 genotyped donors of the cohort, an average of roughly 230,000 unique TCR beta nucleotide sequences was sequenced per donor, of which about 18% were non-productive. To predict cytomegalovirus infection status, the study combined high-throughput TCR immunosequencing, statistical association of individual TCRs with disease status, and machine learning. In addition to the first cohort of 666 subjects, a separate validation cohort of approximately 130 different subjects was used. Typing coverage differed by locus: A, B, C, DRB1 and DQB1 were typed in about 620-630 donors, DQA1 in about 510, DPA1 in 600 to 610, and DPB1 in approximately 450. About 300 gigabases of sequencing data and 80 million or so unique TCR sequences were included in an early release covering about 620 HLA-typed donors. Paper-wide results and their limitations: Linkage disequilibrium might explain the correlated functional status among segregating V segments, but an unknown experimental factor could not be excluded. When HLA alleles, especially DR and DQ, strongly co-occurred, attributing TCR associations to individual alleles was difficult. A further reported finding was that TCR beta sequences accurately predicted the HLA-A and HLA-B alleles for most subjects in the first cohort. The cohort was sequenced for TCR beta chains only, and without alpha or paired-chain data the features that could be detected were limited. V-gene and J-gene trimming of TCR beta chains was associated with a missense DCLRE1C variant in a later genetic analysis, and the association was replicated in an independent cohort. For the cohort, immune exposure information was limited to CMV serostatus. It was suggested by the authors that the approach could potentially be generalized to other disease states and immunological phenotypes. In both the original and validation cohorts, the classifier was reported to diagnose cytomegalovirus status with high specificity and sensitivity. A cluster of highly shared sequence variants was judged likely to be a technical artifact of the sequencing pipeline. In the study, approximately 150 TCR beta chains were listed as associated with cytomegalovirus. Compared with the roughly 710-donor mean, donors in an Asian-associated ancestry cluster had fewer N-insertions in productive TCRs, according to a later genetic analysis. The earlier analysis of some 560 of the donors excluded fewer than 20 rarely observed V segments, including chromosome 9 orphons, because counts were too low. An earlier analysis of 450 to 750 of the donors showed that most TCR beta V segments appeared in productive rearrangements either about 87% or about 30% of the time, which broadly matched IMGT annotations. In a later analysis, HLA-associated TCR beta chains were found to be more clonally expanded and to have lower generation probabilities than equally common non-associated chains. Specific HLA alleles were associated with 16,951 TCR beta sequences at a false discovery rate of 0.05 in a later analysis. Presence/absence analyses assumed roughly uniform sequencing depth across donors, an assumption that may not hold. According to a later analysis, TCR association rates differed among HLA loci, with DRB1 alleles showing the most associated TCRs and HLA-C alleles showing the fewest. Some IMGT-functional V segments, including TRBV6-2 and TRBV6-3, could not be told apart with the 87-base-pair reads, so those segments were excluded. Most TCR sequences were seen in very few donors, while some public TCRs were found in many individuals. Most CMV-associated TCR beta chains appeared to be HLA-restricted in a later analysis, and the HLA associations seemed to be driven largely by CMV exposure. Three of the identified cytomegalovirus-associated TCR beta chains were confirmed in vitro to be specific for cytomegalovirus antigens. Because some donors lacked HLA typing at each locus, the association tests relied only on the typed subset. A later analysis reported that several top co-occurrence clusters appeared linked to parvovirus B19, influenza, CMV and Epstein-Barr virus.

The CDR3 runs 12 amino acids, cysteine and phenylalanine included. Only the CDR3 DNA stays, 36 bases, in frame from base 1. CDR1 SGHDN and CDR2 FVKESK were looked up in the germline V gene. Relative to germline, V is 1 base shorter and J is 8 bases shorter, with 8 bases between their ends. The cohort comprised 670 or so healthy bone marrow donors. At the time of sampling, every cohort member was nominally healthy, though immune exposures that went unrecorded were likely present. The donor tested CMV seronegative and was one of the 352 seronegative cohort members. A peripheral blood sample was collected from each donor, and TCR beta sequencing was performed on peripheral blood mononuclear cells. Genomic DNA extraction from the blood cell samples was performed with the Qiagen DNeasy Blood Extraction Kit. The library was prepared using the immunoSEQ multiplex PCR assay. The multiplex PCR relied on a mix of 60 forward primers for TCR Vbeta segments and 13 reverse primers for TCR Jbeta segments. Amplification of the CDR3 region of rearranged TCR beta genes was performed with a multiplex PCR assay on genomic DNA. The Illumina HiSeq System was used to sequence the amplified TCR beta libraries as 87-base-pair reads. In the source study's methods: In a later analysis, tens of millions of unique TCR beta chains were counted across the 500 to 850 repertoires, and roughly 10 million of these chains were shared by at least two donors. A nearest-neighbor algorithm error-corrected the raw reads and collapsed the reads into unique sequences, merging closely related sequences to remove PCR and sequencing errors. Alignment of CDR3 sequences to IMGT reference sequences was used to assign V, D and J gene segments. For a sequence to be retained, a match of at least six nucleotides to both a V gene segment and a J gene segment was required. Rearrangements were classified as productive when the CDR3 lacked stop codons and remained in frame with V and J, and all other rearrangements were classified as non-productive. Following IMGT convention, CDR3 was defined as the stretch from the second conserved V-encoded cysteine to the conserved J-encoded phenylalanine. Sequences without an unambiguous match to a single V gene segment were excluded from the earlier analysis of several hundred of the donors. In an earlier analysis of approximately 560 of the donors, a V segment was called functional when productive rearrangements were above 56.7%, and segregating when the standard deviation between donors exceeded 5%. A statistical classification framework was developed to diagnose cytomegalovirus status using the catalog of TCR beta chain sequences. A later analysis assigned V and J genes by comparing TCR nucleotide sequences with IMGT/GENE-DB human TR gene sequences. Using the TCRdist pipeline, a later analysis assigned CDR3 sequences along with most-parsimonious VDJ recombination scenarios. In a later analysis, every TCR beta chain was defined by the combination of its CDR3 amino acid sequence and its V-gene family, and reads without a unique V-gene family were dropped. A later analysis removed 500 to 650 highly shared, low-generation-probability nucleotide sequences to deal with suspected cross-contamination and a sequencing artifact. A later analysis calculated a clonal expansion index for each public chain from normalized within-repertoire ranks of inferred template counts. In a later analysis, generation probabilities were computed with a VDJ recombination model fitted to out-of-frame rearrangements, and the resulting probabilities were checked against IGoR. In a later analysis, TCR-TCR, TCR-HLA and TCR-CMV co-occurrence was scored with hypergeometric tests, and a repertoire-size bias correction was applied to TCR pairs. A later analysis estimated false discovery rates by permuting HLA or CMV assignments 20 times. In a later analysis, co-occurring TCRs were grouped using DBSCAN, with TCRdist sequence similarity added in when clustering inside HLA-allele-positive subsets. Repertoires with fewer than 30,000 or more than 120,000 public chains were left out of co-occurrence clustering, as were five repertoires with anomalous nucleotide sharing. Not all clones reach the TCRdb copy of this immuneACCESS table, which keeps in-frame sequences only. Checked studies attribute under half of the gap to unresolved V genes and leave the rest unexplained. V, J and clone size reflect that table, while D and trimming were determined from the DNA. The sample table shows around 130,000 clones, and about 76% are seen once. The top ten clones comprise roughly 2.4% of the sample.

Here the chain combines TRBV14 and TRBJ1-2; no D gene is confidently identified. Sequenced material: PBMCs. This TCR was sampled from a woman in her thirties or forties in good health and CMV-seronegative. The DNA sequence reads TGTGCCAGCAGCCAAGGAGGAGGAGGCTACACCTTC. Its translation is CASSQGGGGYTF. Full variable domain (CDR3 extended with the reference TRBV14 and TRBJ1-2 proteins): EAGVTQFPSHSVIEKGQTVTLRCDPISGHDNLYWYRRVMGKEIKFLLHFVKESKQDESGMPNNRFLAERTGGTYSTLKVQPAELEDSGVYFCASSQGGGGYTFGSGTRLTVV.